A selection of T cell receptor beta chains follows, all from one sample in a study of T cells in Graves' hyperthyroidism and ophthalmopathy. One entry per CDR3 protein, called by TCRdb with MiXCR from the multiplex PCR reads. The data hold 480,000 or so distinct CDR3 sequences, with around an eighth observed a single time. The sequenced sample was blood. Every receptor here comes from a woman aged 18-29 years with Graves' hyperthyroidism. The CDR3 runs from the conserved cysteine through the conserved F or W. A D gene is named only where the DNA matches it firmly. Not all rows give a size; the values are once, few, many and, for expanded clones, a class.

d_call: NA; v_call: TRBV5-1; j_call: TRBJ1-6; clone_size: many; cdr3_aa: CASSQDRDPNNSPLHF; cdr3_nt: TGCGCCAGCAGCCAAGACCGGGACCCAAATAATTCACCCCTCCACTTT
d_call: NA; v_call: TRBV5-1; j_call: TRBJ2-7; clone_size: many; cdr3_aa: CASSSRWDPRYEQYF; cdr3_nt: TGCGCCAGCAGCTCCCGATGGGACCCACGCTACGAGCAGTACTTC
d_call: TRBD2; v_call: TRBV5-1; j_call: TRBJ2-3; clone_size: many; cdr3_aa: CASSFRTSGSQSTDTQYF; cdr3_nt: TGCGCCAGCAGCTTCAGAACTAGCGGGAGCCAAAGCACAGATACGCAGTATTTT
d_call: TRBD1; v_call: TRBV20-1; j_call: TRBJ1-1; clone_size: NA; cdr3_aa: CSARSPGQGSTEAFF; cdr3_nt: TGCAGTGCTAGATCACCGGGACAGGGTTCCACTGAAGCTTTCTTT
d_call: NA; v_call: TRBV3-1; j_call: TRBJ2-3; clone_size: many; cdr3_aa: CASSREGVRDTQYF; cdr3_nt: TGTGCCAGCAGCCGAGAGGGAGTGAGGGATACGCAGTATTTT
d_call: TRBD2; v_call: TRBV7-9; j_call: TRBJ2-7; clone_size: NA; cdr3_aa: CASSLDSGGSYEQYF; cdr3_nt: TGTGCCAGCAGCTTAGATAGCGGGGGGTCCTACGAGCAGTACTTC
d_call: TRBD1; v_call: TRBV27; j_call: TRBJ2-2; clone_size: many; cdr3_aa: CASSSFLTGGSLVGELFF; cdr3_nt: TGTGCCAGCAGTTCCTTCCTTACAGGGGGCTCCTTGGTCGGGGAGCTGTTTTTT
d_call: NA; v_call: TRBV2; j_call: TRBJ2-1; clone_size: many; cdr3_aa: CASMGFSGDEQFF; cdr3_nt: TGTGCCAGCATGGGCTTCTCAGGGGATGAGCAGTTCTTC
d_call: NA; v_call: TRBV12-3/TRBV12-4; j_call: TRBJ1-1; clone_size: many; cdr3_aa: CASSFGPRRDTEAFF; cdr3_nt: TGTGCCAGCAGTTTTGGACCGAGGAGAGACACTGAAGCTTTCTTT
d_call: TRBD2; v_call: TRBV7-3; j_call: TRBJ2-1; clone_size: many; cdr3_aa: CASSQGEGAYNEQFF; cdr3_nt: TGTGCCAGCAGCCAAGGGGAGGGTGCCTACAATGAGCAGTTCTTC
d_call: NA; v_call: TRBV4-2; j_call: TRBJ1-5; clone_size: NA; cdr3_aa: CASSQEWGLKPQHF; cdr3_nt: TGTGCCAGCAGCCAAGAGTGGGGCCTGAAGCCCCAGCATTTT
d_call: TRBD1; v_call: TRBV12-3/TRBV12-4; j_call: TRBJ2-3; clone_size: many; cdr3_aa: CASSSYRGPRTDTQYF; cdr3_nt: TGTGCCAGCAGCTCATACAGGGGCCCCAGGACAGATACGCAGTATTTT
d_call: NA; v_call: TRBV4-1; j_call: TRBJ1-1; clone_size: NA; cdr3_aa: CASSRRAVMNTEAFF; cdr3_nt: TGCGCCAGCAGCCGACGGGCAGTTATGAACACTGAAGCTTTCTTT